This T cell receptor (beta chain) was captured by sequencing in a study of Ad26.COV2.S vaccination and SARS-CoV-2 variants. Libraries were prepared by immunoSEQ multiplex PCR; TCRdb keeps only in-frame clonotypes and omits some of them. The sample has some 480,000 clones; around nine tenths are singletons. This clone was seen only a few times. The same CDR3 arises from other DNA sequences in this sample as well. Treatment here: around 19 received Ad26.COV2.S at low or high dose, single or two shots; 5 received placebo; per-sample allocation not given. Specimens were obtained on day 63 following the first vaccine or placebo injection. This Boston cohort included adults aged 18-55 years. The shot given was an Ad26 vector that makes Wuhan-strain SARS-CoV-2 spike. CDR1 is MNHEY, CDR2 SVGAGI, per germline. There are 14 residues in the CDR3. Trimming cost V 2 bases and J 1 base, with 8 bases left between them.

The sequence was collected from a person between 18 and 59 years old who received the Ad26.COV2.S COVID-19 vaccine or a placebo. The sample here was peripheral blood, taken in a trial of Ad26.COV2.S vaccine versus placebo. This sequence joins TRBV6-5 and TRBJ1-1; D unclear. CDR3 DNA: TGTGCCAGCAGTTACCGGGCAGGGAACACTGAAGCTTTCTTT. Translating gives CASSYRAGNTEAFF.